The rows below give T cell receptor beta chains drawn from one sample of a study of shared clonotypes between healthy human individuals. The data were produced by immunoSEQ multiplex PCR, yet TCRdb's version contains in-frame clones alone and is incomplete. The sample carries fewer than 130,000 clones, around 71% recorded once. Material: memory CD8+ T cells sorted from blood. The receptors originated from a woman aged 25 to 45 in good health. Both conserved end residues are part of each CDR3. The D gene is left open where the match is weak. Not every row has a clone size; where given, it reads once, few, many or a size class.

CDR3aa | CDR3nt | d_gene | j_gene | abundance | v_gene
CASSVDGYQETQYF | TGTGCCAGCAGCGTAGATGGGTACCAAGAGACCCAGTACTTC | NA | TRBJ2-5 | NA | TRBV9
CASSFFPSGQNNEQFF | TGTGCCAGCAGCTTCTTTCCTAGCGGCCAGAACAATGAGCAGTTCTTC | TRBD2 | TRBJ2-1 | NA | TRBV11-2
CARSLLTAALTF | TGTGCCAGAAGCTTGCTAACGGCAGCCCTCACCTTC | NA | TRBJ1-2 | NA | TRBV5-3
CASSDLAGGGTGELFF | TGTGCCAGCAGTGACCTAGCGGGAGGAGGAACCGGGGAGCTGTTTTTT | TRBD2 | TRBJ2-2 | NA | TRBV6-1
CASSLSGEGIVEQFF | TGTGCCAGCAGTCTTTCCGGGGAGGGGATAGTTGAGCAGTTCTTC | TRBD2 | TRBJ2-1 | few | TRBV27
CASSLSSSSSGANVLTF | TGTGCCAGCAGTTTATCGAGTTCAAGCTCTGGGGCCAACGTCCTGACTTTC | NA | TRBJ2-6 | many | TRBV27
CATSLRTDSSYEQYF | TGTGCCACCAGCCTGAGGACAGACAGCTCCTACGAGCAGTACTTC | NA | TRBJ2-7 | NA | TRBV15
CASSDSAGSTDTQYF | TGTGCCAGCAGTGACTCGGCAGGAAGCACAGATACGCAGTATTTT | NA | TRBJ2-3 | NA | TRBV6-4
CASSERQGGGRLYNEQFF | TGTGCCAGCAGTGAAAGGCAGGGAGGCGGGAGATTGTACAATGAGCAGTTCTTC | TRBD2 | TRBJ2-1 | NA | TRBV25-1
CASSKYRGDEQYF | TGTGCCAGTAGTAAATACAGGGGGGACGAGCAGTACTTC | TRBD1 | TRBJ2-7 | few | TRBV19
CASSSPRADTQYF | TGTGCCAGCAGCTCCCCCAGAGCAGATACGCAGTATTTT | NA | TRBJ2-3 | NA | TRBV7-9
CASSRIPGGEQYF | TGTGCCAGCTCCCGCATACCTGGCGGCGAGCAGTACTTC | NA | TRBJ2-7 | NA | TRBV18
CASSPNHLGEAGNTIYF | TGTGCCAGCAGCCCTAACCACCTTGGGGAGGCTGGAAACACCATATATTTT | NA | TRBJ1-3 | NA | TRBV5-4
CASSLGSGSYNEQFF | TGTGCCAGCAGCTTAGGTTCCGGCTCCTACAATGAGCAGTTCTTC | NA | TRBJ2-1 | few | TRBV7-3
CASSEVTTQGLEETQYF | TGTGCCAGCAGTGAAGTAACGACCCAGGGGCTGGAGGAGACCCAGTACTTC | NA | TRBJ2-5 | NA | TRBV6-1
CASSSYLETDTQYF | TGTGCCAGCAGCTCCTATCTAGAAACAGATACGCAGTATTTT | NA | TRBJ2-3 | NA | TRBV7-3
CASSEEGTGSSYNEQFF | TGTGCCAGCAGTGAAGAGGGGACCGGGAGCTCCTACAATGAGCAGTTCTTC | NA | TRBJ2-1 | NA | TRBV2
CASSQDGGQQYGYTF | TGCGCCAGCAGCCAAGATGGCGGACAGCAGTATGGCTACACCTTC | NA | TRBJ1-2 | few | TRBV4-1
CASSQSLASGDFNEQFF | TGTGCCAGCAGCCAATCGTTGGCTAGCGGAGACTTCAATGAGCAGTTCTTC | TRBD2 | TRBJ2-1 | few | TRBV16
CATSRNRDSYNEQYF | TGTGCCACCAGCAGAAACCGGGACAGCTACAACGAGCAGTACTTC | TRBD1 | TRBJ2-7 | many | TRBV15
CAWSVRGQGADTQYF | TGTGCCTGGAGTGTTAGGGGACAGGGAGCCGATACGCAGTATTTT | TRBD1 | TRBJ2-3 | NA | TRBV30
CASSWEGVSVYEQYF | TGTGCCAGCAGTTGGGAGGGGGTTTCAGTCTACGAGCAGTACTTC | NA | TRBJ2-7 | few | TRBV6-7
CSASRQVGYTF | TGCAGTGCTAGTCGTCAGGTTGGCTACACCTTC | NA | TRBJ1-2 | NA | TRBV20-1
CASSSDFTYEQYF | TGTGCCAGCAGTTCGGACTTCACCTACGAGCAGTACTTC | NA | TRBJ2-7 | once | TRBV28
CASSPWRGHSDEQYF | TGTGCCAGCAGCCCGTGGAGGGGCCACTCGGACGAGCAGTACTTC | NA | TRBJ2-7 | NA | TRBV5-4
CASSQDWGSRYEQYF | TGCGCCAGCAGCCAAGATTGGGGTAGTCGTTACGAGCAGTACTTC | NA | TRBJ2-7 | NA | TRBV4-1
CASSPGTLGNTIYF | TGCGCCAGCAGCCCTGGGACGCTTGGAAACACCATATATTTT | NA | TRBJ1-3 | NA | TRBV5-1
CASSESGTYGELFF | TGTGCCAGCAGTGAATCGGGGACTTACGGGGAGCTGTTTTTT | NA | TRBJ2-2 | NA | TRBV2
CASSLRHHLDQPFYEQYF | TGTGCCAGCAGCTTACGTCACCACCTTGATCAGCCCTTCTACGAGCAGTACTTC | NA | TRBJ2-7 | NA | TRBV7-9
CASSTWGGSNQPQHF | TGTGCCAGTAGCACCTGGGGGGGAAGCAATCAGCCCCAGCATTTT | NA | TRBJ1-5 | many | TRBV19
CASSERQGNQPQHF | TGTGCCAGCAGTGAAAGGCAGGGGAATCAGCCCCAGCATTTT | NA | TRBJ1-5 | NA | TRBV2
CASRRTGEDNEQFF | TGTGCCAGCAGGAGGACAGGGGAAGACAATGAGCAGTTCTTC | TRBD1 | TRBJ2-1 | NA | TRBV5-8
CASSVALTGASYEQYF | TGTGCCAGCAGCGTCGCCTTGACAGGGGCTTCCTACGAGCAGTACTTC | TRBD1 | TRBJ2-7 | NA | TRBV9
CASSRDWNTEAFF | TGTGCCAGCAGCCGGGATTGGAACACTGAAGCTTTCTTT | NA | TRBJ1-1 | NA | TRBV2
CASSYSAVVQGNSGTYYRPYEQYF | TGTGCCAGCAGTTATTCTGCCGTGGTACAGGGGAATAGCGGGACCTACTATCGGCCCTACGAGCAGTACTTC | NA | TRBJ2-7 | NA | TRBV28
CASSLDLASYNEQFF | TGCGCCAGCAGCTTGGACTTAGCCTCCTACAATGAGCAGTTCTTC | NA | TRBJ2-1 | NA | TRBV5-1
CSAKWGEQYF | TGCAGTGCTAAGTGGGGCGAGCAGTACTTC | NA | TRBJ2-7 | many | TRBV20-1
CATSRGDFTYEQYF | TGTGCCACCAGCAGAGGGGACTTTACCTACGAGCAGTACTTC | NA | TRBJ2-7 | NA | TRBV15
CASSLGGYNEQFF | TGTGCCAGCAGTTTAGGGGGCTACAATGAGCAGTTCTTC | NA | TRBJ2-1 | NA | TRBV27
CATSMTTGTGFNEQFF | TGTGCCACCAGCATGACCACCGGGACAGGGTTCAATGAGCAGTTCTTC | TRBD1 | TRBJ2-1 | NA | TRBV15
CASSSLSEQYF | TGTGCCAGCAGCTCCCTCTCCGAGCAGTACTTC | NA | TRBJ2-7 | NA | TRBV5-4
CASSPPDRVHEQYF | TGTGCCAGCAGTCCACCAGACAGGGTCCACGAGCAGTACTTC | TRBD1 | TRBJ2-7 | few | TRBV27
CASSLNFGQPQHF | TGTGCCAGCAGCTTAAATTTTGGGCAGCCCCAGCATTTT | NA | TRBJ1-5 | few | TRBV7-3